The next 18 T cell receptor beta chains were all read from a single sample in a study of shared clonotypes between healthy human individuals. Using immunoSEQ multiplex PCR, the repertoire was profiled, and TCRdb retains in-frame clones only, with some absent. The sample has around 1.6 million clones, 95% to 99% seen once; the top ten hold about 0.45%. Sample: naive CD4+ T cells sorted from blood. Regarding subset: CD45RA+ positively selected. These receptors were taken from a man in his thirties or forties in good health.

The rearrangement links TRBV19 to TRBJ2-1; the D gene is possibly TRBD2 (6 bases). V lost 5 bases to trimming and J lost 15 bases, with 20 bases between them. This CDR3 has 13 amino acids. Germline lookup yields CDR1 LNHDA and CDR2 SQIVND (reference sequence). The CDR3 protein is CASSYSGLEGMFF. The DNA for the CDR3 is TGTGCCAGTAGTTATAGCGGCTTAGAGGGGATGTTCTTC.

This chain connects TRBV4-1 to TRBJ2-7; 10 nucleotides agree with TRBD1. After removal of 3 bases from V and 2 bases from J, the junction contained 4 bases not matched to a gene. The CDR3 contains 15 residues. From germline, CDR1 is MGHRA and CDR2 YSYEKL. DNA for the CDR3: TGCGCCAGCAGCCACCTGGGACAGGGGACCTACGAGCAGTACTTC. Its translation: CASSHLGQGTYEQYF.

The chain couples TRBV30 to TRBJ1-2; D is ambiguous. CDR1 GTSNPN and CDR2 SVGIG come from the germline V gene (reference sequence). This CDR3 has 13 amino acids. Trimming stripped 2 bases from V and 1 base from J, with 8 bases between. The CDR3 loop is CAWSYLYNYGYTF. The CDR3 DNA reads as TGTGCCTGGAGTTACTTATATAACTATGGCTACACCTTC.

This clone occurred a few times. The V call is TRBV29-1, the J call TRBJ2-2, with a tentative D call TRBD2 (6 bases). The V gene's germline CDR1 is SQVTM and CDR2 ANQGSEA. V shed 7 bases and J shed 3 bases, with 18 bases lying between them. The CDR3 is 15 residues long. This CDR3 reads CSAKSGLGDTGELFF. The CDR3 DNA reads as TGCAGCGCCAAATCGGGACTGGGCGACACCGGGGAGCTGTTTTTT.

The chain uses TRBV11-2 and TRBJ1-1; D possibly corresponds to TRBD1 (5 bases). The CDR3 sequence is 15 residues long. Germline assignment: CDR1 SGHAT and CDR2 FQNNGV. The V gene lost 2 bases and the J gene lost 5 bases, with 15 bases spanning the gap. The DNA of the CDR3 is TGTGCCAGCAGCTTACTTGGTCAGGGATGGACTGAAGCTTTCTTT. It translates to CASSLLGQGWTEAFF.

J is TRBJ2-7 and V is TRBV10-3; D is perhaps TRBD1 (6 bases). The CDR3 length is 15 residues. The germline gives CDR1 ENHRY, CDR2 SYGVKD. Trimming left V 5 bases short and J 3 bases short, with 17 bases between. This CDR3 reads CAISQGPTKLYEQYF. CDR3 nucleotide sequence: TGTGCCATCAGTCAGGGGCCAACTAAACTCTACGAGCAGTACTTC.

The V and J genes are TRBV7-8 and TRBJ2-1, with 8 positions matching TRBD2. V shed 2 bases and J 7 bases; nucleotides not matched to a gene: 7. The germline V gene encodes CDR1 SGHVS and CDR2 FQNEAQ. This CDR3 spans 15 amino acids. The CDR3 is CASSLKWTSLNEQFF. CDR3 in DNA: TGTGCCAGCAGCTTAAAGTGGACTAGCTTGAATGAGCAGTTCTTC.

The rearrangement links TRBV7-2 to TRBJ2-3; D is uncertain. The CDR3 length is 16 residues. V gave up 1 base and J gave up 6 bases, with 17 bases separating them. Looked up from germline, CDR1 is SGHTA and CDR2 is FQGNSA. The CDR3 loop is CASSLVLPYASDTQYF. The CDR3 region has the DNA TGTGCCAGCAGCTTAGTTCTTCCTTATGCGTCGGATACGCAGTATTTT.

This clone was counted a single time. The sample holds other DNA sequences that translate to the same CDR3. V and J are TRBV2 and TRBJ2-5; 14 bases align to TRBD2. The CDR3 runs to 15 residues. V lost 6 bases and J lost 5; bases outside the gene matches: 5. Germline V CDR1 and CDR2: SNHLY, FYNNEI. The CDR3 sequence: CASSTGLAGAETQYF. The CDR3 DNA reads TGTGCCAGCAGCACGGGACTAGCGGGAGCGGAGACCCAGTACTTC.

Only one count was recorded for this clone. The same CDR3 can be traced to other DNA sequences in this sample. The gene calls are TRBV18 and TRBJ1-1; D is unresolved. The CDR3 contains 15 residues. Germline values: CDR1 KGHSH, CDR2 LQKENI. Trimming took 2 bases from V and 0 from J, leaving 10 bases between them. The CDR3 sequence: CASSPGVGMNTEAFF. In DNA, the CDR3 is TGTGCCAGCTCACCAGGGGTTGGGATGAACACTGAAGCTTTCTTT.

The chain joins TRBV28 to TRBJ1-1, with D possibly being TRBD1 (5 bases). Trimming pared 10 bases from V and 0 bases from J, leaving 15 bases between. CDR3 size: 14 residues. Germline CDR1 is MDHEN and CDR2 is SYDVKM. The CDR3 loop is CATATASLNTEAFF. The CDR3 region has the DNA TGTGCCACTGCGACAGCGTCTTTGAACACTGAAGCTTTCTTT.

The rearrangement uses TRBV27 and TRBJ2-1; D is ambiguous. CDR1 and CDR2 (germline): MNHEY, SMNVEV (reference sequence). The CDR3 covers 13 residues. V lost 3 bases, J lost 8 bases, and 11 bases lay in between. CDR3 in amino acids: CASSLVDEDEQFF. The CDR3 DNA reads TGTGCCAGCAGTTTGGTTGATGAGGATGAGCAGTTCTTC.

The chain uses TRBV12-5 and TRBJ1-1, with D uncertain. The CDR3 is 14 residues long. Germline CDR1 and CDR2: LGHNT and FRNRAP. The V gene lost 3 bases and the J gene lost 0 bases, with 8 bases spanning the gap. CDR3: CASGFGRMNTEAFF. In DNA form, the CDR3 reads TGTGCTAGTGGTTTTGGACGAATGAACACTGAAGCTTTCTTT.

V and J are TRBV18 and TRBJ2-1, with D unresolved. With 4 bases removed from V and 0 bases from J, the gap between germline ends came to 10 bases. This CDR3 comprises 15 residues. CDR1 is KGHSH, CDR2 LQKENI, per germline. CDR3 nucleotides: TGTGCCAGCTCACGGTCAGGACCCTCCTACAATGAGCAGTTCTTC. Translating it yields CASSRSGPSYNEQFF.

This chain connects TRBV4-1 to TRBJ1-4; no reliable D call. Trimming stripped 3 bases from V and 7 bases from J, with 12 bases between. The CDR3 consists of 14 residues. Germline assignment: CDR1 MGHRA and CDR2 YSYEKL. The CDR3 DNA sequence: TGCGCCAGCAGCCACCCTACCGGTGGTGAAAAACTGTTTTTT. It yields the protein CASSHPTGGEKLFF.

This chain connects TRBV18 to TRBJ2-2; tentatively, D is TRBD2 (7 bases). Trimming removed 8 bases from V and 2 bases from J, with 18 bases in between. The CDR3 contains 16 residues. Germline lookup yields CDR1 KGHSH and CDR2 LQKENI. The CDR3 nucleotides are TGTGCCAGCACCAAGTGGGGGGGCCTCAACACCGGGGAGCTGTTTTTT. It specifies CASTKWGGLNTGELFF.

The chain uses TRBV4-3 and TRBJ1-2; D unresolved. The CDR3 runs to 14 residues. The V and J ends lost 0 bases and 6 bases respectively, with 11 bases between them. In germline, CDR1 is LGHNA, CDR2 YSLEER. This CDR3 reads CASSQDRSYDGYTF. For the CDR3, the DNA is TGCGCCAGCAGCCAAGATAGGTCTTATGATGGCTACACCTTC.

The rearrangement links TRBV6-5 to TRBJ2-7; no firm D call. V lost 6 bases and J lost 2, with 14 bases in between. This CDR3 contains 14 residues. Germline V gene sequence: CDR1 MNHEY, CDR2 SVGAGI. The CDR3 coding sequence is TGTGCCAGCAGCCCACAATACGGACCCTACGAGCAGTACTTC. It codes for CASSPQYGPYEQYF.